The 22 T cell receptor beta chains below come from one sample, sequenced in a study of T cell changes during pregnancy in multiple sclerosis. Using immunoSEQ multiplex PCR, the repertoire was profiled, and TCRdb retains in-frame clones only, with some absent. The sample holds tens of thousands of clones; around 94% are singletons and the top ten take less than 3%. The specimen was peripheral blood, collected in the third trimester of pregnancy. The origin of the receptors is a female donor in good health, enrolled as a control in a pregnancy study.

This CDR3 reads CASSEADRAGTDTQYF. Written as DNA, the CDR3 is TGTGCCAGCAGTGAGGCGGACAGGGCAGGCACAGATACGCAGTATTTT. The chain carries TRBV2 and TRBJ2-3; TRBD1 aligns across 8 bases. V lost 3 bases and J lost 1; bases outside the gene matches: 6. The CDR3 is 16 residues long. Germline CDR1 and CDR2: SNHLY and FYNNEI.

The rearrangement uses TRBV6-1 and TRBJ2-1; D is uncertain. This CDR3 comprises 14 residues. The V gene's germline CDR1 is MNHNS and CDR2 SASEGT. Deletions cut 2 bases from V and 2 bases from J, with 7 bases between. CDR3 protein: CASSEFGPYNEQFF. The CDR3 nucleotides are TGTGCCAGCAGTGAATTTGGCCCCTACAATGAGCAGTTCTTC.

The J gene is TRBJ1-3, the V gene TRBV5-8; D remains unclear. The CDR3 length is 17 residues. Between the trimmed V and J ends, which lost 4 bases and 0 bases, there was a span of 17 bases. Per the germline V gene, CDR1 is SGHTS and CDR2 is YDEGEE. This chain's CDR3 is CASSIPGGRISGNTIYF. The CDR3 DNA reads TGTGCCAGCAGCATCCCGGGAGGACGCATCTCTGGAAACACCATATATTTT.

The CDR3 nucleotides read TGTGCCAGCAGCCTGGGACTAGAGTCCTACGAGCAGTACTTC. This gives the protein CASSLGLESYEQYF. J is TRBJ2-7 and V is TRBV5-6; 8 bases agree with TRBD2. The length of the CDR3 is 14 residues. CDR1 and CDR2 from the germline V gene are SGHDT and YYEEEE. J gave up 1 base and V 4 bases, and 4 bases lay outside the gene matches. Supplemented by reference TRBV5-6 and TRBJ2-7, the full variable domain reads DAGVTQSPTHLIKTRGQQVTLRCSPKSGHDTVSWYQQALGQGPQFIFQYYEEEERQRGNFPDRFSGHQFPNYSSELNVNALLLGDSALYLCASSLGLESYEQYFGPGTRLTVT.

This clone was seen once. This chain connects TRBV11-2 to TRBJ2-5; 11 nucleotides line up with TRBD1. The CDR3 is 15 residues long. V shed 1 base and J 4 bases; nucleotides not matched to a gene: 2. The germline gives CDR1 SGHAT, CDR2 FQNNGV. The CDR3 bases are TGTGCCAGCAGCTTAGTTGGACAGGGGGCAGAGACCCAGTACTTC. This encodes CASSLVGQGAETQYF.

The V call is TRBV15, the J call TRBJ2-3, with 7 nucleotides matching TRBD2. Germline CDR1 is LNHNV and CDR2 is YYDKDF (reference sequence). The CDR3 is 17 residues long. V lost 2 bases and J lost 0; bases outside the gene matches: 8. The CDR3 protein is CATSRRGLRISTDTQYF. In DNA form, the CDR3 reads TGTGCCACCAGCAGAAGGGGACTACGGATTAGCACAGATACGCAGTATTTT.

Written as DNA, the CDR3 is TGTGCCAGCAGCTTGACAGGGGTAACAGATACGCAGTATTTT. It is translated as CASSLTGVTDTQYF. The chain uses TRBV7-9 and TRBJ2-3, with 8 bases aligning to TRBD1. The length of the CDR3 is 14 residues. V lost 3 bases, J lost 3 bases, and 2 bases stayed unmatched. CDR1 and CDR2 (germline): SEHNR, FQNEAQ (reference sequence).

CDR3 nucleotides: TGTGCCAGTAGTGAGCGGGATCGGGGAACTGAAGCTTTCTTT. It is translated as CASSERDRGTEAFF. This sequence joins TRBV19 and TRBJ1-1; no firm D call. The length of the CDR3 is 14 residues. The germline gives CDR1 LNHDA, CDR2 SQIVND (reference sequence). V dropped 5 bases and J dropped 5 bases, with 15 bases sitting between them.

The J gene is TRBJ1-1, the V gene TRBV9, with D perhaps TRBD1 (6 bases). CDR3 length: 15 amino acids. Germline-derived CDR1 and CDR2 are SGDLS and YYNGEE. Trimming removed 3 bases at V and 4 bases at J, with 16 bases between. The CDR3 reads CASSADGGRGTEAFF. For the CDR3, the DNA is TGTGCCAGCAGCGCAGACGGGGGGCGCGGCACTGAAGCTTTCTTT.

The J gene is TRBJ1-1, the V gene TRBV13, with TRBD1 matching over 8 bases. Germline CDR1 PRHDT, CDR2 FYEKMQ (reference sequence). The CDR3 is made up of 17 amino acids. V shed 2 bases and J 0 bases; nucleotides not matched to a gene: 8. The CDR3 region is CASSLTRQGPMNTEAFF. DNA of the CDR3: TGTGCCAGCAGCTTAACACGACAGGGGCCCATGAACACTGAAGCTTTCTTT.

The V call is TRBV4-2, the J call TRBJ2-1, with 8 bases aligning to TRBD2. The CDR3 has 17 amino acids. The trim removed 3 bases at V and 9 bases at J, leaving 16 bases unmatched. The germline V gene has CDR1 LGHNA and CDR2 YNFKEQ. The DNA for the CDR3 is TGTGCCAGCAGCCAGAGGGAGAGACTAGCGCGAATGGGTGAGCAGTTCTTC. It yields the protein CASSQRERLARMGEQFF.

Only a few counts were recorded for this clone. This chain links TRBV11-3 with TRBJ2-1; tentatively, D is TRBD1 (6 bases). This CDR3 comprises 13 residues. The V gene's germline CDR1 is SGHNT and CDR2 YENEEA. V was cut by 5 bases and J by 5 bases, with 10 bases left in between. This CDR3 is CASSPYRDNEQFF. As DNA, the CDR3 is TGTGCCAGCAGCCCATACAGGGACAATGAGCAGTTCTTC.

V usage is TRBV10-2 and J usage is TRBJ1-1; D gene ambiguous. Germline CDR1 and CDR2: WSHSY and SAAADI. With 2 bases removed from V and 1 base from J, the gap between germline ends came to 5 bases. The CDR3 consists of 13 residues. The CDR3 DNA sequence: TGCGCCAGCAGTGAGGCAGGGAACACTGAAGCTTTCTTT. Protein sequence: CASSEAGNTEAFF.

The V gene is TRBV28, the J gene TRBJ2-7, with 7 bases identical to TRBD2. This CDR3 region has 18 residues. The trim removed 1 base at V and 6 bases at J, leaving 18 bases unmatched. CDR1 and CDR2 (germline): MDHEN, SYDVKM. The CDR3 DNA follows: TGTGCCAGCAGTTTATTGGGCATGGGTGGGGAGGGTGGGGGCGAGCAGTACTTC. This translates into CASSLLGMGGEGGGEQYF.

The gene calls are TRBV28 and TRBJ2-7; 10 bases align to TRBD2. The CDR3 runs to 16 residues. The V gene's germline CDR1 is MDHEN and CDR2 SYDVKM. Trimming cost V 10 bases and J 1 base; bases outside gene matches: 13. The CDR3 region is CAIQRLAGQRSYEQYF. The CDR3 region has the DNA TGTGCCATCCAGCGACTAGCGGGTCAGAGGTCCTACGAGCAGTACTTC.

The chain combines TRBV19 with TRBJ1-2; the match to TRBD1 covers 8 bases. The CDR3 contains 12 residues. V trimming: 6 bases; J trimming: 5 bases; junction bases outside the gene matches: 2. Germline V CDR1 and CDR2: LNHDA, SQIVND (reference sequence). DNA of the CDR3: TGTGCCAGTAGCGGACAGGGATATGGCTACACCTTC. It translates to CASSGQGYGYTF.

The gene calls are TRBV2 and TRBJ2-3; D might be TRBD2 (5 bases). Trimming took off 6 bases at V and 7 bases at J, with 11 bases between the two ends. The CDR3 runs 12 residues. Germline V gives CDR1 SNHLY, CDR2 FYNNEI. CDR3 sequence reads: CASSVLEHTQYF. CDR3 bases: TGTGCCAGCAGCGTACTAGAGCATACGCAGTATTTT.

This clone is a singleton in its sample. The chain is built from TRBV27 and TRBJ1-5, with unresolved D. Germline loops: CDR1 MNHEY, CDR2 SMNVEV (reference sequence). The CDR3 is 15 amino acids. Trimming shortened V by 3 bases and J by 0 bases, and 9 bases separated the two germline ends. CDR3 coding DNA: TGTGCCAGCAGTTTGGGGAGGGCTAGCAATCAGCCCCAGCATTTT. Amino acids: CASSLGRASNQPQHF.

The chain recombines TRBV5-1 with TRBJ2-3, with a weak D call TRBD2 (5 bases). The CDR3 runs to 14 residues. Germline V CDR1 and CDR2: SGHRS, YFSETQ. Trimming left V 0 bases short and J 6 bases short, with 11 bases between. In nucleotides, the CDR3 is TGCGCCAGCAGCTTGGGGACTGGAAAGGATACGCAGTATTTT. Amino acids: CASSLGTGKDTQYF.

J is TRBJ2-1 and V is TRBV9; 8 positions match TRBD2. Germline V lookup: CDR1 SGDLS, CDR2 YYNGEE. The junction had 8 bases not matched to a gene; V was cut back by 4 bases and J by 5 bases. The CDR3 covers 15 residues. CDR3 sequence: CASSPLAGKDNEQFF. CDR3 nucleotides: TGTGCCAGCAGCCCCCTAGCGGGTAAAGACAATGAGCAGTTCTTC. The full variable domain, its missing parts supplied by reference TRBV9 and TRBJ2-1, is DSGVTQTPKHLITATGQRVTLRCSPRSGDLSVYWYQQSLDQGLQFLIQYYNGEERAKGNILERFSAQQFPDLHSELNLSSLELGDSALYFCASSPLAGKDNEQFFGPGTRLTVL.

V and J are TRBV11-2 and TRBJ1-2; D is unresolved. CDR1 is SGHAT, CDR2 FQNNGV, per germline. The germline V and J ends were trimmed by 5 bases and 4 bases, with 20 bases remaining between them. The CDR3 is 16 amino acids. CDR3 DNA: TGTGCCAGCAGCCGAGGGCAAAATGGTTATAGCTATGGCTACACCTTC. Translation gives CASSRGQNGYSYGYTF.

The CDR3 DNA reads as TGTGCCAGCAGTACAGGGTCGGGTCAGCCCCAGCATTTT. Translation gives CASSTGSGQPQHF. The genes are TRBV5-6 and TRBJ1-5; tentatively, D is TRBD1 (6 bases). The CDR3 is made up of 13 amino acids. Trimming removed 5 bases at V and 6 bases at J, with 12 bases between. CDR1 is SGHDT and CDR2 is YYEEEE in the germline V gene.